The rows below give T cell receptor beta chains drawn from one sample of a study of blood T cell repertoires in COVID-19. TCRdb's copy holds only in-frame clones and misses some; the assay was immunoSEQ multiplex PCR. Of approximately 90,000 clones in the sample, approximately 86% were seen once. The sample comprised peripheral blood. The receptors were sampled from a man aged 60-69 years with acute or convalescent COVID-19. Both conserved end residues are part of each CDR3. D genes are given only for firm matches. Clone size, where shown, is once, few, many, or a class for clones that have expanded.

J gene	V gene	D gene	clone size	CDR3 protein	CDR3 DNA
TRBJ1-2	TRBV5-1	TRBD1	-	CASSLRNPGQGGGGYTF	TGCGCCAGCAGCTTAAGAAATCCGGGACAGGGCGGGGGTGGCTACACCTTC
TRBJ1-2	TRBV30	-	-	CAWSQVHGYTF	TGTGCCTGGAGTCAGGTACATGGCTACACCTTC
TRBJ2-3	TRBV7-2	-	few	CASSPIGTGSGVKQYF	TGTGCCAGCAGCCCCATCGGCACAGGGAGTGGGGTGAAGCAGTATTTT
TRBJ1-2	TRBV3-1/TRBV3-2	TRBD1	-	CASSHRDRGGYTF	TGTGCCAGCAGCCACCGGGACAGAGGGGGCTACACCTTC
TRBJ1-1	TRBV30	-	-	CAWSVQQGRKNTEAFF	TGTGCCTGGAGTGTACAACAGGGAAGGAAGAACACTGAAGCTTTCTTT
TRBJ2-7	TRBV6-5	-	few	CASSASFTYEQYF	TGTGCCAGCAGCGCTAGTTTCACCTACGAGCAGTACTTC
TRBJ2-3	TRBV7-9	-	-	CASSSLILDTQYF	TGTGCCAGCAGCTCTCTTATTTTAGATACGCAGTATTTT
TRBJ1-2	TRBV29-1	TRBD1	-	CSVASLGGYGYTF	TGCAGCGTTGCGAGTTTAGGGGGCTACGGCTACACCTTC
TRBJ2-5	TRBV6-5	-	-	CASSYTDNYQETQYF	TGTGCCAGCAGTTACACGGACAACTACCAAGAGACCCAGTACTTC
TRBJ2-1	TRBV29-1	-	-	CSVRPGSYNEQFF	TGCAGCGTCCGACCGGGCTCCTACAATGAGCAGTTCTTC
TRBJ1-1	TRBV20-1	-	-	CSALNTEAFF	TGCAGTGCCTTGAACACTGAAGCTTTCTTT
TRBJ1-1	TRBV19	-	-	CASSLQGWSGTEAFF	TGTGCCAGTAGTTTACAAGGCTGGAGCGGCACTGAAGCTTTCTTT
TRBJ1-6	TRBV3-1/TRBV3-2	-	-	CASSQDGDRFDSPLHF	TGTGCCAGCAGCCAAGACGGGGATCGGTTTGATTCACCCCTCCACTTT
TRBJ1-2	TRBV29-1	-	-	CSGGLGGFYGYTF	TGCAGCGGAGGGTTAGGCGGGTTCTATGGCTACACCTTC
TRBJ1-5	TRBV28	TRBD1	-	CASTITDRVGDQPQHF	TGTGCCAGCACCATTACCGACAGGGTTGGGGATCAGCCCCAGCATTTT
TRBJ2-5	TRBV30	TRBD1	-	CAWSTRQGRETQYF	TGTGCCTGGAGTACTAGACAGGGTCGGGAGACCCAGTACTTC
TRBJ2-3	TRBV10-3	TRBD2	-	CAISESSSGRTDTQYF	TGTGCCATCAGTGAGTCTTCTAGCGGGAGGACAGATACGCAGTATTTT
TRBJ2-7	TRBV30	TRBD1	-	CAWSGTGMVYEQYF	TGTGCCTGGAGTGGGACAGGGATGGTCTACGAGCAGTACTTC
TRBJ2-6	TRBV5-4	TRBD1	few	CASSRTGRGANVLTF	TGTGCCAGCAGCCGGACAGGGCGGGGGGCCAACGTCCTGACTTTC
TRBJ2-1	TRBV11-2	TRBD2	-	CASSPGLAEKYNEQFF	TGTGCCAGCAGCCCAGGACTAGCGGAGAAGTACAATGAGCAGTTCTTC
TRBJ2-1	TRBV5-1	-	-	CASSLAQGGMYNEQFF	TGCGCCAGCAGCTTGGCACAGGGGGGGATGTACAATGAGCAGTTCTTC
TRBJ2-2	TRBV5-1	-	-	CASSLGRDTGELFF	TGCGCCAGCAGCTTGGGGCGGGACACCGGGGAGCTGTTTTTT
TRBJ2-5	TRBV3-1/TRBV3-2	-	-	CASSQRRGNPSTAETQYF	TGTGCCAGCAGCCAACGTCGGGGGAACCCTAGTACGGCAGAGACCCAGTACTTC
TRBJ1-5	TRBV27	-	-	CASSFDGLNQPQHF	TGTGCCAGCAGTTTTGACGGACTTAATCAGCCCCAGCATTTT
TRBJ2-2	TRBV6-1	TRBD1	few	CASSDYFTGDPNTGELFF	TGTGCCAGCAGTGATTATTTCACAGGGGATCCGAACACCGGGGAGCTGTTTTTT
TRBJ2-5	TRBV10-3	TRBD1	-	CATGQASETQYF	TGTGCCACGGGACAGGCGTCGGAGACCCAGTACTTC
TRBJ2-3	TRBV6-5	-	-	CASSYSQSTDTQYF	TGTGCCAGCAGTTACTCGCAGTCCACAGATACGCAGTATTTT
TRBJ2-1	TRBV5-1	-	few	CASSLRDEQFF	TGCGCCAGCTCATTAAGAGATGAGCAGTTCTTC
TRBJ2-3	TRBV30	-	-	CAWSVQRNTDTQYF	TGTGCCTGGAGTGTACAGCGGAACACAGATACGCAGTATTTT
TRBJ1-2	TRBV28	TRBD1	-	CASSLGGQGVYGYTF	TGTGCCAGCAGTTTAGGGGGACAGGGGGTGTATGGCTACACCTTC
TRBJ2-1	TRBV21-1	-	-	CASIGLANLYNEQFF	TGTGCCAGCATCGGCCTAGCGAATTTATACAATGAGCAGTTCTTC
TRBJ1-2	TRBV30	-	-	CAWSGAENYGYTF	TGTGCCTGGAGTGGTGCAGAAAACTATGGCTACACCTTC
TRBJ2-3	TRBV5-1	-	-	CASRESTDTQYF	TGCGCCAGCAGGGAGAGCACAGATACGCAGTATTTT
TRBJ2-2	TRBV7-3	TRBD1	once	CASSPTSGTGTGELFF	TGTGCCAGCAGCCCTACTTCCGGGACAGGGACCGGGGAGCTGTTTTTT
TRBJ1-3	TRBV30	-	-	CAFYLGSGNTIYF	TGTGCATTCTACCTAGGCTCTGGAAACACCATATATTTT
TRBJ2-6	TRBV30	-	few	CAWSLLSSGANVLTF	TGTGCCTGGAGTCTACTAAGCTCTGGGGCCAACGTCCTGACTTTC
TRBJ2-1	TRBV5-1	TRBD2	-	CASRPGLPLAGGYNEQFF	TGCGCCAGCAGACCCGGCCTACCACTAGCGGGGGGGTACAATGAGCAGTTCTTC
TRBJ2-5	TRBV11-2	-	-	CASSPWRAAGETQYF	TGTGCCAGCAGCCCTTGGAGGGCAGCCGGGGAGACCCAGTACTTC
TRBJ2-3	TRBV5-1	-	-	CASSPPGDTQYF	TGCGCCAGCAGCCCGCCCGGAGATACGCAGTATTTT
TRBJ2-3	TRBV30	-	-	CAWATPAGTDTQYF	TGTGCCTGGGCAACCCCTGCAGGCACAGATACGCAGTATTTT
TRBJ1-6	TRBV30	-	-	CALRGGYNSPLHF	TGTGCCTTGAGGGGAGGTTATAATTCACCCCTCCACTTT
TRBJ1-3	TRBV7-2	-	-	CASSLPGGSSGNTIYF	TGTGCCAGCAGCCTCCCGGGGGGGAGCTCTGGAAACACCATATATTTT
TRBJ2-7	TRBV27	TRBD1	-	CASSPQTGPHEQYF	TGTGCCAGCAGTCCACAGACAGGGCCTCACGAGCAGTACTTC
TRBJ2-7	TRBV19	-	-	CASSTRGGQGGEQYF	TGTGCCAGTAGTACGAGGGGGGGCCAGGGTGGCGAGCAGTACTTC
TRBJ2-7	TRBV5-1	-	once	CASSKRSSYEQYF	TGCGCCAGCAGCAAAAGGAGCTCCTACGAGCAGTACTTC
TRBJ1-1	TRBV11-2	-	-	CASSFSRQVRTEAFF	TGTGCCAGCAGCTTTTCCCGACAGGTGAGGACTGAAGCTTTCTTT